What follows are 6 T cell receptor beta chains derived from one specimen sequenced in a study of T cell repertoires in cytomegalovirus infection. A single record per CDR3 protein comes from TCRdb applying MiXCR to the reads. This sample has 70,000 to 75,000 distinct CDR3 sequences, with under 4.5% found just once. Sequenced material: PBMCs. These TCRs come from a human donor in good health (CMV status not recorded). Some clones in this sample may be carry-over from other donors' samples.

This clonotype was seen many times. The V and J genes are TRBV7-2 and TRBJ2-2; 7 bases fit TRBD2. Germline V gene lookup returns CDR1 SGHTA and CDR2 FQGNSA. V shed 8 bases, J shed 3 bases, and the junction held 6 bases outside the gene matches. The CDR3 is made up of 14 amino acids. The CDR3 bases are TGTGCCAGCTCCGTGGGGGGGGACACCGGGGAGCTGTTTTTT. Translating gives CASSVGGDTGELFF.

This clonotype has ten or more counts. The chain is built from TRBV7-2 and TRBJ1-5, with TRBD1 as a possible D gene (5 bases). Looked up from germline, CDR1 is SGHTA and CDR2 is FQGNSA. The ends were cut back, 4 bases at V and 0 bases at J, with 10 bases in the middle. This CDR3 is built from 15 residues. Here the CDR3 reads CASSYGTASNQPQHF. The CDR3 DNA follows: TGTGCCAGCAGCTACGGGACCGCTAGCAATCAGCCCCAGCATTTT. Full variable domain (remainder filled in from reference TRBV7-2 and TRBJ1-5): GAGVSQSPSNKVTEKGKDVELRCDPISGHTALYWYRQSLGQGLEFLIYFQGNSAPDKSGLPSDRFSAERTGGSVSTLTIQRTQQEDSAVYLCASSYGTASNQPQHFGDGTRLSIL.

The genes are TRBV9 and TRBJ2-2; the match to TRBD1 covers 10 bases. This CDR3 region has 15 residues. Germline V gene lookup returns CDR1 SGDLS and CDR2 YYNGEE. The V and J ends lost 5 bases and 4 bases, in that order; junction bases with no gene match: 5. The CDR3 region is CASSRQGAPTGELFF. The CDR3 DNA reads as TGTGCCAGCAGTAGACAGGGGGCGCCCACCGGGGAGCTGTTTTTT.

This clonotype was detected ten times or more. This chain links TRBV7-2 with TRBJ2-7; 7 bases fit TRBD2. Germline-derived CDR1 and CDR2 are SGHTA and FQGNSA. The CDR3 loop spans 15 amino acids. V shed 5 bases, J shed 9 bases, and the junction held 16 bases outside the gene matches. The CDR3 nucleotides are TGTGCCAGCAGCGGCCAAGGAGCTAGCGGACCCGTGCAGTACTTC. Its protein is CASSGQGASGPVQYF. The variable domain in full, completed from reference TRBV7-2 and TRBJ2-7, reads GAGVSQSPSNKVTEKGKDVELRCDPISGHTALYWYRQSLGQGLEFLIYFQGNSAPDKSGLPSDRFSAERTGGSVSTLTIQRTQQEDSAVYLCASSGQGASGPVQYFGPGTRLTVT.

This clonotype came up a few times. CDR3: CASSSRGTSRNQPQHF. The DNA of the CDR3 is TGTGCCAGTAGTAGCAGGGGCACATCCCGAAATCAGCCCCAGCATTTT. This sequence joins TRBV19 and TRBJ1-5; tentative D call: TRBD1 (6 bases). The V gene lost 4 bases and the J gene lost 4 bases, with 17 bases spanning the gap. CDR3 length: 16 amino acids. Germline loops: CDR1 LNHDA, CDR2 SQIVND (reference sequence).

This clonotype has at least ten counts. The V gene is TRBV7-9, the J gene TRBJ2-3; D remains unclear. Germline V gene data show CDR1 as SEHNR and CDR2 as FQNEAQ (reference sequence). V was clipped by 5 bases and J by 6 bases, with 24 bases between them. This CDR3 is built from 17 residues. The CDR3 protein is CASSQPGRDLHSDTQYF. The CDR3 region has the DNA TGTGCCAGCAGCCAACCCGGACGAGACCTACATTCCGATACGCAGTATTTT. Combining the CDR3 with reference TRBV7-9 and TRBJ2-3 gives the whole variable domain DTGVSQNPRHKITKRGQNVTFRCDPISEHNRLYWYRQTLGQGPEFLTYFQNEAQLEKSRLLSDRFSAERPKGSFSTLEIQRTEQGDSAMYLCASSQPGRDLHSDTQYFGPGTRLTVL.